Listed below are T cell receptor beta chains from one sample, sequenced in a study of CD8+ T cells in alopecia areata. Libraries were prepared by immunoSEQ multiplex PCR; TCRdb keeps only in-frame clonotypes and omits some of them. The table has about 210,000 clones, roughly 40% seen once. The input for sequencing was CD4+ T cells sorted from blood, taken at roughly week 36, from a patient treated with tofacitinib. The receptors shown here come from a human donor with alopecia areata. The CDR3 runs from the conserved cysteine through the conserved F or W. The order of the fields is V gene, D gene, clone size, J gene, CDR3 DNA, CDR3 protein. D genes are given only for firm matches. A clone size is listed for some rows: how often the clone was seen (once, few, many), or a class if it is expanded.

>TRBV5-1|-|-|TRBJ2-7
TGCGCCAGCAGTTCATTTTATCCCCACGAGCAGTACTTC
CASSSFYPHEQYF
>TRBV7-2|-|-|TRBJ2-1
TGTGCCAGCAGCTCCGGGACAACCTGGACTTATGAGCAGTTCTTC
CASSSGTTWTYEQFF
>TRBV29-1|TRBD1|few|TRBJ1-2
TGCAGCGTCGACAGGGGCGGCTATGGCTACACCTTC
CSVDRGGYGYTF
>TRBV29-1|-|few|TRBJ2-1
TGCAGCGTTGAAGTTGTCCAGCGGCGGTTCTTC
CSVEVVQRRFF
>TRBV2|-|few|TRBJ2-2
TGTGCCAGCAGTGTACAGGGCGGGGAGCTGTTTTTT
CASSVQGGELFF
>TRBV7-6|-|few|TRBJ2-3
TGTGCCAGCAGCTTTGCTACCACAGATACGCAGTATTTT
CASSFATTDTQYF
>TRBV20-1|TRBD2|-|TRBJ2-5
TGCAGTGCTGAGGGAGGGGAGACCCAGTACTTC
CSAEGGETQYF
>TRBV7-2|TRBD2|-|TRBJ2-3
TGTGCCAGCAGCTTAGAACTAGCGGCAAGCACAGATACGCAGTATTTT
CASSLELAASTDTQYF
>TRBV29-1|TRBD2|once|TRBJ2-1
TGCAGCGTTTCTAGCGGGGGATACAATGAGCAGTTCTTC
CSVSSGGYNEQFF
>TRBV5-6|-|-|TRBJ1-1
TGTGCCAGCAGCCATACTACACGGATGAACACTGAAGCTTTCTTT
CASSHTTRMNTEAFF
>TRBV7-8|-|-|TRBJ1-1
TGTGCCAGCAGCTTAGCCGAGTTGAACACTGAAGCTTTCTTT
CASSLAELNTEAFF
>TRBV6-1|TRBD1|-|TRBJ2-6
TGTGCCAGCAGTCCGGGGACAGCTGGGGCCAACGTCCTGACTTTC
CASSPGTAGANVLTF
>TRBV4-1|TRBD2|few|TRBJ2-1
TGCGCCAGCAGCAGCGGACTAGCGACCTCCTACAATGAGCAGTTCTTC
CASSSGLATSYNEQFF
>TRBV10-3|-|few|TRBJ1-2
TGTGCCATCAGTGGAGCTAACTATGGCTACACCTTC
CAISGANYGYTF
>TRBV2|-|-|TRBJ2-6
TGTGCCAGCGGGGTGTCCGCTGGGGCCAACGTCCTGACTTTC
CASGVSAGANVLTF
>TRBV30|-|-|TRBJ2-7
TGTGCCTGGGGGTCGACAGGTCACGAGCAGTACTTC
CAWGSTGHEQYF
>TRBV6-1|-|-|TRBJ2-5
TGTGCCAGCAGTGCCCAAGAGACCCAGTACTTC
CASSAQETQYF
>TRBV4-3|-|few|TRBJ1-2
TGCGCCAGCACCCTGGGTGTGGGGGACTATGGCTACACCTTC
CASTLGVGDYGYTF
>TRBV7-2|TRBD2|-|TRBJ2-7
TGTGCCAGCGGCCGACTAGCGGGATCTGACGAGCAGTACTTC
CASGRLAGSDEQYF
>TRBV6-5|TRBD2|-|TRBJ2-7
TGTGCCAGCAGTCGGACTAGCGGGAGCTCCTACGAGCAGTACTTC
CASSRTSGSSYEQYF
>TRBV29-1|TRBD2|-|TRBJ2-1
TGCAGCGCCCTGGGACTAGTATCCTCCAGGGAGCAGTTCTTC
CSALGLVSSREQFF
>TRBV5-4|TRBD2|-|TRBJ2-5
TGTGCCAGCAGCCCGGTACGGGGGGGCGAAGAGACCCAGTACTTC
CASSPVRGGEETQYF
>TRBV29-1|TRBD2|-|TRBJ2-7
TGCAGCGTTGGAGGGGCGGGACTAGCGGGAGTAAGGTCCTACGAGCAGTACTTC
CSVGGAGLAGVRSYEQYF